This T cell receptor (beta chain) comes out of a study of chemoradiotherapy in HPV16-positive cancers. Study summary: A couple of HPV16-positive patients' cells yielded candidate HPV-specific clones and common motifs. Study results and limitations: Candidate HPV-specific clones and E7-related TCR motifs grew in tumor during treatment. Only a couple of HPV16-positive patients supplied the functional HPV-specificity definition.

The CDR3 has 15 residues. Germline V lookup: CDR1 MNHEY, CDR2 SMNVEV (reference sequence). The junction had 6 bases not matched to a gene; V was cut back by 7 bases and J by 0 bases. Using immunoSEQ multiplex PCR, the repertoire was profiled, and TCRdb retains in-frame clones only, with some absent. The sample holds roughly 1,800 clones, 81% seen once. As concerns this clone: Its antigen is unidentified.

Samples were taken several times over chemoradiotherapy. V usage is TRBV27 and J usage is TRBJ2-1; 7 nucleotides align to TRBD1. The TCR comes from a human donor with HPV-associated anogenital cancer. This specimen was tumor tissue, taken from a patient who underwent chemoradiotherapy. In DNA form, the CDR3 reads TGTGCCAGCAACCTCAGGGGGAGCTCCTACAATGAGCAGTTCTTC. It yields the protein CASNLRGSSYNEQFF.